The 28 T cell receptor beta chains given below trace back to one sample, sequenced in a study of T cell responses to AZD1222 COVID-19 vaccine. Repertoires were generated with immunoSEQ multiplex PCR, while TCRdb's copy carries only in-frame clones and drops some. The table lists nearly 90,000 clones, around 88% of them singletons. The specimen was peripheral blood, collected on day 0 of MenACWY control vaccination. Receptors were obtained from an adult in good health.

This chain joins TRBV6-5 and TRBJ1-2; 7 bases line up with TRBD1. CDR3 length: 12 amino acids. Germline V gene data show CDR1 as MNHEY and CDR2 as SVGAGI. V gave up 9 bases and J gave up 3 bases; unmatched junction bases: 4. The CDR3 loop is CASHRGDYGYTF. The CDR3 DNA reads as TGTGCCAGTCACAGGGGCGACTATGGCTACACCTTC.

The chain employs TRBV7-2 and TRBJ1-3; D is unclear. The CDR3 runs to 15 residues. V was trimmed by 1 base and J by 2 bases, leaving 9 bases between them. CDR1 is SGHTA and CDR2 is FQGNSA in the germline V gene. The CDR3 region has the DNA TGTGCCAGCAGCTTAGAGGGATTGGCTGGAAACACCATATATTTT. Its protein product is CASSLEGLAGNTIYF.

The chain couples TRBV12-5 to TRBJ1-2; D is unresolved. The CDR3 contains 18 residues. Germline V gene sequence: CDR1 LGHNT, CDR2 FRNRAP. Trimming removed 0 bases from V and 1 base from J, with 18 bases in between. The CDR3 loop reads CASGLVYGTASINYGYTF. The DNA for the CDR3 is TGTGCTAGTGGTTTGGTATATGGCACCGCCTCAATTAACTATGGCTACACCTTC. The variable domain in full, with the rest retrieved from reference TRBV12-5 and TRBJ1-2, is DARVTQTPRHKVTEMGQEVTMRCQPILGHNTVFWYRQTMMQGLELLAYFRNRAPLDDSGMPKDRFSAEMPDATLATLKIQPSEPRDSAVYFCASGLVYGTASINYGYTFGSGTRLTVV.

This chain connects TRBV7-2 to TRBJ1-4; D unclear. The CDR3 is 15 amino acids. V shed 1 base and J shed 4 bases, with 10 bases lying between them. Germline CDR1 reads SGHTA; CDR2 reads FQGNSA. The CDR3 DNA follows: TGTGCCAGCAGCTTAGGCCAGAGAGTTAATGAAAAACTGTTTTTT. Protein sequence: CASSLGQRVNEKLFF.

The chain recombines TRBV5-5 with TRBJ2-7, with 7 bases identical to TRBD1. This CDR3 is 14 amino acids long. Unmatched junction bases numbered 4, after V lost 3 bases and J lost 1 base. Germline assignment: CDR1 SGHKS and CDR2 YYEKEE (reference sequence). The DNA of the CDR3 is TGTGCCAGCAGCTGGGACAGTGGTTCCTACGAGCAGTACTTC. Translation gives CASSWDSGSYEQYF.

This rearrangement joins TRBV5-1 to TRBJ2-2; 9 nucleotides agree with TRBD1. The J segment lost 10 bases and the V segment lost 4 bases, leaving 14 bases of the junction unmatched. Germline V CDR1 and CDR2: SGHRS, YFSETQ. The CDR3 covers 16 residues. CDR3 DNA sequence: TGCGCCAGCAGCCGAACAGGGGGCAGTTTGAGCGAGGAGCTGTTTTTT. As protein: CASSRTGGSLSEELFF.

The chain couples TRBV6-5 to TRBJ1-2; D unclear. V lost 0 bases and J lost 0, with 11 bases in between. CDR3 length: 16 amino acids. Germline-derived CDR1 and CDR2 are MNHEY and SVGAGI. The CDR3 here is CASSYSPILSNYGYTF. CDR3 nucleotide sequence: TGTGCCAGCAGTTACTCCCCGATACTCTCTAACTATGGCTACACCTTC.

This CDR3 is CASSLAGRGAYEQYF. The CDR3 DNA is TGCGCCAGCAGCTTGGCCGGACGGGGAGCCTACGAGCAGTACTTC. This chain joins TRBV5-1 and TRBJ2-7; tentative D call: TRBD2 (5 bases). CDR3 length: 15 residues. Germline V gives CDR1 SGHRS, CDR2 YFSETQ. Trimming took off 0 bases at V and 2 bases at J, with 12 bases between the two ends.

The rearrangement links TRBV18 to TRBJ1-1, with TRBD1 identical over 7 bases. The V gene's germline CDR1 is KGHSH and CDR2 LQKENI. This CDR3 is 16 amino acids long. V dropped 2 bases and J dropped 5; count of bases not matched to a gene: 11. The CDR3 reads CASSPIDREGGTEAFF. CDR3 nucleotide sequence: TGTGCCAGCTCACCAATTGACAGGGAAGGAGGGACTGAAGCTTTCTTT. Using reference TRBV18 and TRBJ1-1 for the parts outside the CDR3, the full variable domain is NAGVMQNPRHLVRRRGQEARLRCSPMKGHSHVYWYRQLPEEGLKFMVYLQKENIIDESGMPKERFSAEFPKEGPSILRIQQVVRGDSAAYFCASSPIDREGGTEAFFGQGTRLTVV.

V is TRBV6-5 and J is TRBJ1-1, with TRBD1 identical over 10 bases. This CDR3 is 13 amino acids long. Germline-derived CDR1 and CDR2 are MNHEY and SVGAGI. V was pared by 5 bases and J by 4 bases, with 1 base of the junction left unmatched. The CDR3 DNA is TGTGCCAGCAGTAGGGACAGGGGCACTGAAGCTTTCTTT. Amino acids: CASSRDRGTEAFF.

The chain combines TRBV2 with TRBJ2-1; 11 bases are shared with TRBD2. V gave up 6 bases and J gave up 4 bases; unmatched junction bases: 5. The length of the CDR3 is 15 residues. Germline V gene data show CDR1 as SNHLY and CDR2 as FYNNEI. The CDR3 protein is CASRSGTSGYNEQFF. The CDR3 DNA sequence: TGTGCCAGCAGGTCCGGGACTAGCGGTTACAATGAGCAGTTCTTC. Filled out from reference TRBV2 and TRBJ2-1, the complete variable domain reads EPEVTQTPSHQVTQMGQEVILRCVPISNHLYFYWYRQILGQKVEFLVSFYNNEISEKSEIFDDQFSVERPDGSNFTLKIRSTKLEDSAMYFCASRSGTSGYNEQFFGPGTRLTVL.

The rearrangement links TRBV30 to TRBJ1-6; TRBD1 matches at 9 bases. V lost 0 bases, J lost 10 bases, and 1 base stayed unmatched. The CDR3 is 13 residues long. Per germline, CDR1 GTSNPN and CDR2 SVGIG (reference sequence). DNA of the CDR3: TGTGCCTGGAGTGTACAGGGGGCCTCACCCCTCCACTTT. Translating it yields CAWSVQGASPLHF.

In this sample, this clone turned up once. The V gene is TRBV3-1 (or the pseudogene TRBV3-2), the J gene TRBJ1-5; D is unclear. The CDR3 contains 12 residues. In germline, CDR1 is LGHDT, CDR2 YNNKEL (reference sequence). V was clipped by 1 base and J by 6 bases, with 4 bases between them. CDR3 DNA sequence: TGTGCCAGCAGCCAAGCAACTCAGCCCCAGCATTTT. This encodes CASSQATQPQHF.

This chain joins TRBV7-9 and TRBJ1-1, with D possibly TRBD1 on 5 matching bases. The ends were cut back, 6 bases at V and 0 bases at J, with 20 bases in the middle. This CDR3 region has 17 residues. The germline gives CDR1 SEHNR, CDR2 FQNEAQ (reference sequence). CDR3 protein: CASSPGRVGTLNTEAFF. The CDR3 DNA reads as TGTGCCAGCAGTCCGGGGCGGGTTGGGACGCTGAACACTGAAGCTTTCTTT.

The CDR3 DNA follows: TGTGCCAGCAGCTTAGACCCCCCACTGGACTACAATGAGCAGTTCTTC. Protein: CASSLDPPLDYNEQFF. The chain has TRBV7-9 and TRBJ2-1; D uncertain. The V end was cut by 1 base, the J end by 3 bases, with 13 bases between. This CDR3 has 16 amino acids. In germline, CDR1 is SEHNR, CDR2 FQNEAQ (reference sequence).

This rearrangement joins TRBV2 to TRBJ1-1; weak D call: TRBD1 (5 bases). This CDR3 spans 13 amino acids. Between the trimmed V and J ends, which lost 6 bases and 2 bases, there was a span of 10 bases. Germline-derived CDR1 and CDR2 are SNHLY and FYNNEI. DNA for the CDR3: TGTGCCAGCAGACGGGGGGTTAACACTGAAGCTTTCTTT. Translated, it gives CASRRGVNTEAFF.

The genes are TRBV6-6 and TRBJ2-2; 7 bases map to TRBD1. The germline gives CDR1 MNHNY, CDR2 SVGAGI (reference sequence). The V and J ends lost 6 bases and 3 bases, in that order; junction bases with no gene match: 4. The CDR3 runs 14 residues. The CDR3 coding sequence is TGTGCCAGCAGCCGACAGGGTGACACCGGGGAGCTGTTTTTT. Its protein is CASSRQGDTGELFF.

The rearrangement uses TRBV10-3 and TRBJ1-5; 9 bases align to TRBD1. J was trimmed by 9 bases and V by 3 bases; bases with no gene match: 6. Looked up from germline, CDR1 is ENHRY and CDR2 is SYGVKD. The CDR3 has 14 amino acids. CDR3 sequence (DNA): TGTGCCATCAGTGAAGGGACAGGGAAGCCGCCCCAGCATTTT. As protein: CAISEGTGKPPQHF.

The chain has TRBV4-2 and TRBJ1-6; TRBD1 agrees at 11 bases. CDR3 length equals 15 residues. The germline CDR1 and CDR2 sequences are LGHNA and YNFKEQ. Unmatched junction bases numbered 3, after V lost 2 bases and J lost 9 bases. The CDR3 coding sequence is TGTGCCAGCAGCCAAAGCGGGACAGGGGGTTCACCCCTCCACTTT. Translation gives CASSQSGTGGSPLHF.

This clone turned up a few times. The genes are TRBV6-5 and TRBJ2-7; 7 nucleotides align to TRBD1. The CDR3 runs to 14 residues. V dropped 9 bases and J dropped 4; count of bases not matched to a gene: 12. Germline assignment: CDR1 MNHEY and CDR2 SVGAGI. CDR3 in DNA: TGTGCCAGTGGATCGACAGGGCTGGAGTACGAGCAGTACTTC. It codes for CASGSTGLEYEQYF.

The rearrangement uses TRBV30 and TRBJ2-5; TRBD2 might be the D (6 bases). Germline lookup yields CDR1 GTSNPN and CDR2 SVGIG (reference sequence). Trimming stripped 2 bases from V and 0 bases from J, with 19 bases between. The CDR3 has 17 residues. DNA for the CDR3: TGTGCCTGGAGTACCCCGTTGGGTGGGGGGAACCAAGAGACCCAGTACTTC. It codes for CAWSTPLGGGNQETQYF.

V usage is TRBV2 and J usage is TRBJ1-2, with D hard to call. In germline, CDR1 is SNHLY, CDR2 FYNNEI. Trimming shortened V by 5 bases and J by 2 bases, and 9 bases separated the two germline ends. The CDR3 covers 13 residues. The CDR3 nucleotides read TGTGCCAGCAGTCCGGGCCAAAACTATGGCTACACCTTC. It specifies CASSPGQNYGYTF.

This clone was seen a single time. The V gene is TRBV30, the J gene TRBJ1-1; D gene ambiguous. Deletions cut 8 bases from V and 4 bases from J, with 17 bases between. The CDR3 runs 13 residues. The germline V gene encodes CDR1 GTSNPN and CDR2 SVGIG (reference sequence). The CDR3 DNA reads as TGTGCCCTGCTACAGTCTTTCGCCACTGAAGCTTTCTTT. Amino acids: CALLQSFATEAFF.

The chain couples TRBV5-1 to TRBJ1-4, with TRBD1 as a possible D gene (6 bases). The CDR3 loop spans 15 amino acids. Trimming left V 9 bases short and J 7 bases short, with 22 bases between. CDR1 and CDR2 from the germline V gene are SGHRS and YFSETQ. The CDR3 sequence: CATTIMGAVGEKLFF. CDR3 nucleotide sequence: TGCGCCACTACGATCATGGGGGCTGTGGGTGAAAAACTGTTTTTT.

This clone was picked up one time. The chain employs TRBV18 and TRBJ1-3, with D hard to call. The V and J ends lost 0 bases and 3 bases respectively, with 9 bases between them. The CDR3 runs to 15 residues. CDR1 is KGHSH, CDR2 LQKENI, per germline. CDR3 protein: CASSPPGGNGNTIYF. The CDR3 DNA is TGTGCCAGCTCACCACCGGGTGGGAATGGAAACACCATATATTTT. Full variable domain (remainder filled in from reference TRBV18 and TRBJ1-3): NAGVMQNPRHLVRRRGQEARLRCSPMKGHSHVYWYRQLPEEGLKFMVYLQKENIIDESGMPKERFSAEFPKEGPSILRIQQVVRGDSAAYFCASSPPGGNGNTIYFGEGSWLTVV.

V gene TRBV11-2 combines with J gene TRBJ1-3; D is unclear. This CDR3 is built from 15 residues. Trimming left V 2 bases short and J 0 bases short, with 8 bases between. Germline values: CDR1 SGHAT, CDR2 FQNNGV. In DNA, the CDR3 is TGTGCCAGCAGCTTATCCGACAACTCTGGAAACACCATATATTTT. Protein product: CASSLSDNSGNTIYF. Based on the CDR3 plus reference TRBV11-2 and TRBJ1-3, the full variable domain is EAGVAQSPRYKIIEKRQSVAFWCNPISGHATLYWYQQILGQGPKLLIQFQNNGVVDDSQLPKDRFSAERLKGVDSTLKIQPAKLEDSAVYLCASSLSDNSGNTIYFGEGSWLTVV.

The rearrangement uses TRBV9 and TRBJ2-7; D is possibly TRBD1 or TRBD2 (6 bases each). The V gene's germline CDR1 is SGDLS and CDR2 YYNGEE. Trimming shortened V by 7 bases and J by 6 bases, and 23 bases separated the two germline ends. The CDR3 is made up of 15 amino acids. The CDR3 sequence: CASAPRGEPRGEQYF. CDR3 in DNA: TGTGCCAGCGCCCCTAGGGGGGAACCCAGAGGCGAGCAGTACTTC.

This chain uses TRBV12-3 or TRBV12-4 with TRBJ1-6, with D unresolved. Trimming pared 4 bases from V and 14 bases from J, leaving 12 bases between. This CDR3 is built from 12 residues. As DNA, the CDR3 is TGTGCCAGCAGTTACGGGGAGAAGTCCCTCCACTTT. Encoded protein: CASSYGEKSLHF.